The present TCR beta chain was sequenced within a study of beta chain features in type 1 diabetes. General study points: Significant though moderate, a shortening of TCRB CDR3s appeared in all four CD4+ subsets of Type 1 diabetes patients. Sampled from patients, naive, central memory and Treg TCRB repertoires appeared more similar than those sampled from healthy donors.

Comments on this clone: Its antigen is still unknown.

V was clipped by 2 bases and J by 9 bases, with 4 bases between them. The CDR3 is made up of 10 amino acids. Looked up from germline, CDR1 is MNHEY and CDR2 is SVGAGI. Expressed TCRB transcripts were sequenced after all isolated RNA was converted to cDNA. Measured with immunoSEQ multiplex PCR; TCRdb has only the in-frame clones, and not every one. Of hundreds of thousands of clones listed, 13% were seen once; the top ten hold less than 0.025%. Isolation of CD4+ naive, central memory, regulatory and stem cell-like memory cells was achieved by sorting via CD45RO/CCR7/CD25/CD127/CD95/CD27. This receptor was taken from a man aged 18 to 29 with type 1 diabetes. The V gene is TRBV6-5, the J gene TRBJ2-5; D remains ambiguous. Material for sequencing was naive CD4+ T cells from blood. The CDR3 sequence is CASSYQPQYF. For the CDR3, the DNA is TGTGCCAGCAGTTACCAGCCCCAGTACTTC.